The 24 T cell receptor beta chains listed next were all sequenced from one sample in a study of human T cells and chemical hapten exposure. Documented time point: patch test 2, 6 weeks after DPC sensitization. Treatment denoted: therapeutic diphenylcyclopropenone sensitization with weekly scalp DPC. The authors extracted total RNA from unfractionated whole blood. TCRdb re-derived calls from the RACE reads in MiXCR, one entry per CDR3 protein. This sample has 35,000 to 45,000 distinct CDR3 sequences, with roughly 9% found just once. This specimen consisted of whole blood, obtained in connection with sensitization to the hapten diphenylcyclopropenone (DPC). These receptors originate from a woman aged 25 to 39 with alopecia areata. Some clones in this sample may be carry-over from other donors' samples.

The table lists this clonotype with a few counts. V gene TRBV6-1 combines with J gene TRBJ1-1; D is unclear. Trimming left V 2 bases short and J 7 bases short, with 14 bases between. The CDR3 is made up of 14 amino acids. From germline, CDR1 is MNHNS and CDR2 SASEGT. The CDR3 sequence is CASSESRGLGEAFF. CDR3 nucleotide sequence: TGTGCCAGCAGTGAAAGTCGTGGGTTGGGTGAAGCTTTCTTT.

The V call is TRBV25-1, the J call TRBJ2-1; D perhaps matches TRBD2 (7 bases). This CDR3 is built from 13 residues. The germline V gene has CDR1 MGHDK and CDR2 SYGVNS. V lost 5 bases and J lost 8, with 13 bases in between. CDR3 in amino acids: CASSTRGADEQFF. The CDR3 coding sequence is TGTGCCAGCAGTACCCGGGGGGCTGATGAGCAGTTCTTC.

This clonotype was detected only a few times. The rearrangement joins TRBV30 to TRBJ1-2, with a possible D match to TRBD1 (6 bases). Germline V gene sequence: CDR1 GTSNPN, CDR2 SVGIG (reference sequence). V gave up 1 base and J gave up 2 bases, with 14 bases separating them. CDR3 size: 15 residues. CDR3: CAWSDPYRANYGYTF. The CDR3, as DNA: TGTGCCTGGAGTGATCCCTACAGGGCCAACTATGGCTACACCTTC. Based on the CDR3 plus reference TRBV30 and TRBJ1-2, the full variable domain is SQTIHQWPATLVQPVGSPLSLECTVEGTSNPNLYWYRQAAGRGLQLLFYSVGIGQISSEVPQNLSASRPQDRQFILSSKKLLLSDSGFYLCAWSDPYRANYGYTFGSGTRLTVV.

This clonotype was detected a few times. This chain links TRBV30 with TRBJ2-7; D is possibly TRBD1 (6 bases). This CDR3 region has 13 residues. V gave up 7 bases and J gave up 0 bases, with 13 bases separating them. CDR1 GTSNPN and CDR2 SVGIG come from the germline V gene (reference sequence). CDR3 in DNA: TGTGCCTTCCGGGACATCAGCTCCTACGAGCAGTACTTC. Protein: CAFRDISSYEQYF.

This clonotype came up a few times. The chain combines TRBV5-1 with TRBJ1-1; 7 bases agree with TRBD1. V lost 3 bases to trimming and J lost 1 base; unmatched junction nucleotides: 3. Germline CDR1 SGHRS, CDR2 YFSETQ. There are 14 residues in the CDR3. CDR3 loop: CASSYRQGNTEAFF. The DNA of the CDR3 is TGCGCCAGCAGCTATAGACAGGGGAACACTGAAGCTTTCTTT.

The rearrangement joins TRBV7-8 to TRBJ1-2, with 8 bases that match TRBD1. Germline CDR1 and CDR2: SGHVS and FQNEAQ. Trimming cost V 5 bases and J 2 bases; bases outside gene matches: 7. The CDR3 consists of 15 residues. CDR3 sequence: CASSPGGGRNYGYTF. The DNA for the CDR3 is TGTGCCAGCAGCCCAGGGGGCGGACGCAACTATGGCTACACCTTC.

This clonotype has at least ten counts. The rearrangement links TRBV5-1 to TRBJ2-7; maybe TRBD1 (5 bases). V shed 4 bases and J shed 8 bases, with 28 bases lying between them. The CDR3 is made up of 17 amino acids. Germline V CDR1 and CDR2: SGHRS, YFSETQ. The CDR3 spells CASSPEQVFSQAAKQYF. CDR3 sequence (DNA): TGCGCCAGCAGCCCGGAACAGGTTTTCTCTCAGGCTGCCAAGCAGTACTTC.

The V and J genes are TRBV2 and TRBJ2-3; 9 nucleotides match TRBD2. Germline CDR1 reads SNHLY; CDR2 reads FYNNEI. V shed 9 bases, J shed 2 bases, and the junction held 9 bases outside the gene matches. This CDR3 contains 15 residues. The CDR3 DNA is TGTGCCAGTATCCGGGCGGGGGGGCTCACAGATACGCAGTATTTT. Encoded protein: CASIRAGGLTDTQYF.

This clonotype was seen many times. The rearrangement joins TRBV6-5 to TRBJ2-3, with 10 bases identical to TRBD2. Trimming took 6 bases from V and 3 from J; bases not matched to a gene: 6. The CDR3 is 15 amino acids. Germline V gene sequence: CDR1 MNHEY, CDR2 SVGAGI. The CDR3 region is CASREGLARTDTQYF. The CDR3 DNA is TGTGCCAGCAGGGAGGGACTAGCGAGAACAGATACGCAGTATTTT.

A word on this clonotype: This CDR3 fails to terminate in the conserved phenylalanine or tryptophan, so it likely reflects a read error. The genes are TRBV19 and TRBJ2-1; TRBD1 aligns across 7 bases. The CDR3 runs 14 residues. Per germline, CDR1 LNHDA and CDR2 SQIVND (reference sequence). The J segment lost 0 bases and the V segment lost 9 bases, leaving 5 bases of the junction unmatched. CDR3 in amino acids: CASMTGSSYNEQFS. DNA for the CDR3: TGTGCCAGCATGACAGGGAGCTCCTACAATGAGCAGTTCTCC.

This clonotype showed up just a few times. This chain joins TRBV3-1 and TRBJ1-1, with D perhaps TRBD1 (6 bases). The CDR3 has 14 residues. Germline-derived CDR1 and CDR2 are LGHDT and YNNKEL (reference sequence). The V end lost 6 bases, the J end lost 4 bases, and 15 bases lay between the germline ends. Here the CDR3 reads CASSFSGGATEAFF. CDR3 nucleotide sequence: TGTGCCAGCAGTTTCTCGGGGGGCGCCACTGAAGCTTTCTTT. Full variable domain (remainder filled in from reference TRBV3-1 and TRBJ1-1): DTAVSQTPKYLVTQMGNDKSIKCEQNLGHDTMYWYKQDSKKFLKIMFSYNNKELIINETVPNRFSPKSPDKAHLNLHINSLELGDSAVYFCASSFSGGATEAFFGQGTRLTVV.

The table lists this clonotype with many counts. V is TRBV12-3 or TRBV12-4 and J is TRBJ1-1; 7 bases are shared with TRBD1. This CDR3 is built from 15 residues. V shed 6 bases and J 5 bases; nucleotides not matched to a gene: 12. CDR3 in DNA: TGTGCCAGCAGACCACAAGGACAGGCGGGGACTGAAGCTTTCTTT. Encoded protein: CASRPQGQAGTEAFF.

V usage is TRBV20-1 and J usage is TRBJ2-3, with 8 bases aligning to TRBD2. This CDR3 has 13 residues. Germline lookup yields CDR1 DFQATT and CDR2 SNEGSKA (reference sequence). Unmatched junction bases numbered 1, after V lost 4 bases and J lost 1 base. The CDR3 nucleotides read TGCAGTGCTACGACTAGCGGCACAGATACGCAGTATTTT. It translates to CSATTSGTDTQYF.

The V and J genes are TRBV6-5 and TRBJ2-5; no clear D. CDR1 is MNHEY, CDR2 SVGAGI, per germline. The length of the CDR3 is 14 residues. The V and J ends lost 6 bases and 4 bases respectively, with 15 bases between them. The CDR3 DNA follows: TGTGCCAGCAGGCCAACAACCCTCGGAGAGACCCAGTACTTC. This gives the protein CASRPTTLGETQYF.

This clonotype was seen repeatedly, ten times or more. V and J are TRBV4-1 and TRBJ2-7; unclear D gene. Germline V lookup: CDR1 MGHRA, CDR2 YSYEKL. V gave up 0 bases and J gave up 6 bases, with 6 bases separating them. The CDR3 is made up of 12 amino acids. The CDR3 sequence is CASSQDRSEQYF. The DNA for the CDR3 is TGCGCCAGCAGCCAAGATAGAAGCGAGCAGTACTTC.

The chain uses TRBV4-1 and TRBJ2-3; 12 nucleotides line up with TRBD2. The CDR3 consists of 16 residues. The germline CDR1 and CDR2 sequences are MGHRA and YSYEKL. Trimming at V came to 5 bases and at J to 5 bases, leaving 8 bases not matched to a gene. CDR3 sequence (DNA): TGCGCCAGCAGCAAGACTAGCGGGGGTTTTGAAGATACGCAGTATTTT. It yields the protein CASSKTSGGFEDTQYF.

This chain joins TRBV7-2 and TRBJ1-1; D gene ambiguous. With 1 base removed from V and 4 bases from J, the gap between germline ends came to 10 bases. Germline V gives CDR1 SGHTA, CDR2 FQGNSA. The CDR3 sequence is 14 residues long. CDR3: CASSLGGFGTEAFF. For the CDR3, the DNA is TGTGCCAGCAGCTTAGGGGGTTTTGGCACTGAAGCTTTCTTT.

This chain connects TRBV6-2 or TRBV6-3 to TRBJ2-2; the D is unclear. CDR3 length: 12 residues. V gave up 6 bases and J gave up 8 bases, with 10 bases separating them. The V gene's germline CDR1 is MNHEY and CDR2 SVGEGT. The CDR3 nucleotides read TGTGCCAGCAGGTTGTTTGCGGGGGAGCTGTTTTTT. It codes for CASRLFAGELFF.

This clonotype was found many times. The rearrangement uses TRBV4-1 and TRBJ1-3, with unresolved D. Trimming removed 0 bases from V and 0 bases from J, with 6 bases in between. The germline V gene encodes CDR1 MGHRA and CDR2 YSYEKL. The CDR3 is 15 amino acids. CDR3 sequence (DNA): TGCGCCAGCAGCCAAGATGCCGGCTCTGGAAACACCATATATTTT. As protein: CASSQDAGSGNTIYF.

CDR3 nucleotide sequence: TGCAGCGCCTACATTGTGTTCCCGAATGAGCAGTTCTTC. It translates to CSAYIVFPNEQFF. The chain combines TRBV29-1 with TRBJ2-1; D is uncertain. V lost 7 bases to trimming and J lost 7 bases, with 17 bases between them. The CDR3 spans 13 residues. CDR1 and CDR2 from the germline V gene are SQVTM and ANQGSEA.

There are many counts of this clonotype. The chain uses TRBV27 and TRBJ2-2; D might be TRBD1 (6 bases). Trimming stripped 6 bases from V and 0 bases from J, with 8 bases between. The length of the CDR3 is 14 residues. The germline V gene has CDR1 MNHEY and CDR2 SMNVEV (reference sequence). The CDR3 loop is CASRGQANTGELFF. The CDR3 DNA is TGTGCCAGCAGGGGACAAGCGAACACCGGGGAGCTGTTTTTT.

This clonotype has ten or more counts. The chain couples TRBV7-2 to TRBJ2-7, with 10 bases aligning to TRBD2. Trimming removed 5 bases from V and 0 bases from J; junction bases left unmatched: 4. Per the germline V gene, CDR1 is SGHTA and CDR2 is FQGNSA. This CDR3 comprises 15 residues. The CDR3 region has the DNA TGTGCCAGCAGCGATAGCGGGGGGTACTCCTACGAGCAGTACTTC. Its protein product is CASSDSGGYSYEQYF.

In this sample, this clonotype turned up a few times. CDR3 sequence: CASSLGLQGDYGNQPQHF. DNA for the CDR3: TGTGCCAGCAGCCTGGGTCTGCAGGGCGATTACGGCAATCAGCCCCAGCATTTT. This chain links TRBV11-2 with TRBJ1-5, with D perhaps matching TRBD1 (5 bases). The CDR3 has 18 amino acids. Trimming took 5 bases from V and 2 from J, leaving 22 bases between them. CDR1 and CDR2 (germline): SGHAT, FQNNGV. The complete variable domain, with remaining parts taken from reference TRBV11-2 and TRBJ1-5, reads EAGVAQSPRYKIIEKRQSVAFWCNPISGHATLYWYQQILGQGPKLLIQFQNNGVVDDSQLPKDRFSAERLKGVDSTLKIQPAKLEDSAVYLCASSLGLQGDYGNQPQHFGDGTRLSIL.

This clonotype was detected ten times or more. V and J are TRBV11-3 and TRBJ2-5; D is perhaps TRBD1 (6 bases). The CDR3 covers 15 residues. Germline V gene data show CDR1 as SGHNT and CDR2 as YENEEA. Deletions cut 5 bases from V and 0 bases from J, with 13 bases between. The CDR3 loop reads CASSPGDGYQETQYF. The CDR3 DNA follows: TGTGCCAGCAGCCCAGGGGATGGGTACCAAGAGACCCAGTACTTC. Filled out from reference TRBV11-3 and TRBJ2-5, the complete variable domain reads EAGVVQSPRYKIIEKKQPVAFWCNPISGHNTLYWYLQNLGQGPELLIRYENEEAVDDSQLPKDRFSAERLKGVDSTLKIQPAELGDSAVYLCASSPGDGYQETQYFGPGTRLLVL.